This paragraph covers one T cell receptor (beta chain) sequence. Antigen specificity is unknown. This sample is drawn from a study of cytomegalovirus exposure and HLA in healthy donors. Across the whole study: Among roughly 180 million T cells, an earlier analysis found roughly 100 million unique TCR beta sequences. Study results and caveats: Around 160 TCR beta chains were listed as cytomegalovirus-associated.

CDR3 length: 15 amino acids. Per germline, CDR1 MNHNS and CDR2 SASEGT. With 6 bases removed from V and 0 bases from J, the gap between germline ends came to 12 bases. With 60 Vbeta and 13 Jbeta primers, the PCR was carried out. In the study's own analysis: A follow-up analysis tallied about 80 million unique TCR beta chains, approximately 11 million shared. Repertoires were generated with immunoSEQ multiplex PCR, while TCRdb's copy carries only in-frame clones and drops some. The V and J calls and clone size were taken over from that table, and D and trimming were inferred from the DNA. The sample holds about 170,000 clones, just over 75% seen once.

The rearrangement uses TRBV6-1 and TRBJ1-3; possible D gene TRBD1, 6 bases. The specimen sequenced was PBMCs. This clonotype originated in a woman in her 30s in good health and CMV-seropositive. CDR3 residues: CASRGDTSSGNTIYF. The CDR3 nucleotides read TGTGCCAGCAGGGGGGACACCAGCTCTGGAAACACCATATATTTT.